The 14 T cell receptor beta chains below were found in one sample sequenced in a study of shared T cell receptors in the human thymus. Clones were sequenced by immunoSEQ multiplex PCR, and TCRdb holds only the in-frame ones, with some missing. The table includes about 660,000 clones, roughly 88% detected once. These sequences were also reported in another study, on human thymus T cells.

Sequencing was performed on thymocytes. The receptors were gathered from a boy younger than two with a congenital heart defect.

The CDR3 region has the DNA TGTGCCAGCAGCCAGGGGTTATCTGAAAACGAGCAGTACTTC. It specifies CASSQGLSENEQYF. The chain recombines TRBV6-5 with TRBJ2-7, with TRBD1 as a possible D gene (6 bases). Trimming removed 6 bases at V and 5 bases at J, with 17 bases between. This CDR3 has 14 amino acids. Germline V CDR1 and CDR2: MNHEY, SVGAGI.

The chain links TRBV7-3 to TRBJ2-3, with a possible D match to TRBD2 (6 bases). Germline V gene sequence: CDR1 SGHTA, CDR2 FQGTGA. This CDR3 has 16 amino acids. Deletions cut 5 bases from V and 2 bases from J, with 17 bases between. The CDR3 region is CASSPVGLADTDTQYF. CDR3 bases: TGTGCCAGCAGCCCGGTGGGGTTAGCGGACACAGATACGCAGTATTTT.

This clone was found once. The CDR3 loop is CATSRGHQRNQPQHF. The CDR3 DNA is TGTGCCACCAGCAGAGGACACCAGCGGAATCAGCCCCAGCATTTT. The V and J genes are TRBV15 and TRBJ1-5; D unclear. The CDR3 loop spans 15 amino acids. Trimming removed 1 base from V and 4 bases from J, with 11 bases in between. CDR1 is LNHNV and CDR2 is YYDKDF in the germline V gene (reference sequence).

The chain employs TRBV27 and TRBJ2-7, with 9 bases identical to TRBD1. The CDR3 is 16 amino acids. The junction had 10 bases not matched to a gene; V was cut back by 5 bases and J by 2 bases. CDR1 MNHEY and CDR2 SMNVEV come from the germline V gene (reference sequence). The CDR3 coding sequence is TGTGCCAGCAGTCAACCTCCGGGACAGGGTCCCTACGAGCAGTACTTC. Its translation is CASSQPPGQGPYEQYF.

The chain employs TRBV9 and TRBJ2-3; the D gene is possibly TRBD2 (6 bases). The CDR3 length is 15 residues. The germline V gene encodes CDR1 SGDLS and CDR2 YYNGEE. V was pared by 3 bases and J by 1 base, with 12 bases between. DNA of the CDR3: TGTGCCAGCAGCGACCCATCTAGCGGCACAGATACGCAGTATTTT. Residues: CASSDPSSGTDTQYF.

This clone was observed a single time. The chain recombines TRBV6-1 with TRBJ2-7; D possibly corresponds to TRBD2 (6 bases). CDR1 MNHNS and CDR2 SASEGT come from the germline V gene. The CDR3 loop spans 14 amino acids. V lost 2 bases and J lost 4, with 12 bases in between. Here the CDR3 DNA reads TGTGCCAGCAGTGAACCTACGGGGAGGTACGAGCAGTACTTC. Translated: CASSEPTGRYEQYF.

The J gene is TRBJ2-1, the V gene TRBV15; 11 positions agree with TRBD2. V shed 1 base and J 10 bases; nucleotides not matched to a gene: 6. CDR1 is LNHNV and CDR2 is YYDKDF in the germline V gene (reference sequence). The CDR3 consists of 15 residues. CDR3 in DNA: TGTGCCACCAGCAGAGTACTAGCGGGAGAGAGGGAGCAGTTCTTC. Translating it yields CATSRVLAGEREQFF.

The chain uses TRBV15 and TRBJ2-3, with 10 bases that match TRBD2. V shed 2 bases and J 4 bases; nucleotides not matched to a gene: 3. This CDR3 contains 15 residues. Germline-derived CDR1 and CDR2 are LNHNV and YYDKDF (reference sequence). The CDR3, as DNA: TGTGCCACCAGCAGACTAGCGGGAGCCGCAGATACGCAGTATTTT. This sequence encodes CATSRLAGAADTQYF.

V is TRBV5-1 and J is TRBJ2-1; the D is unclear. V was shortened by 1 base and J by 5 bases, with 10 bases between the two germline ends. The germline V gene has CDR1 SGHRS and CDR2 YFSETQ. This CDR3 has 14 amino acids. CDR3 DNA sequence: TGCGCCAGCAGCTTGAGCACAGCCAACAATGAGCAGTTCTTC. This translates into CASSLSTANNEQFF.

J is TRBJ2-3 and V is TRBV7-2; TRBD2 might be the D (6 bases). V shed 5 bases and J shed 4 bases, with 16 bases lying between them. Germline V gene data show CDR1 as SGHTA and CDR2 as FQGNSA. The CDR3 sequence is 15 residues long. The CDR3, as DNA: TGTGCCAGCAGCATGGGACTCGCCGAGGCAGATACGCAGTATTTT. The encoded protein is CASSMGLAEADTQYF.

In nucleotides, the CDR3 is TGTGCCAGCAGCTTATATTTAGAGCAGGCAGCAACTAATGAAAAACTGTTTTTT. This translates into CASSLYLEQAATNEKLFF. The chain recombines TRBV11-2 with TRBJ1-4, with D uncertain. This CDR3 has 18 residues. CDR1 and CDR2 from the germline V gene are SGHAT and FQNNGV. Trimming removed 2 bases at V and 0 bases at J, with 16 bases between.

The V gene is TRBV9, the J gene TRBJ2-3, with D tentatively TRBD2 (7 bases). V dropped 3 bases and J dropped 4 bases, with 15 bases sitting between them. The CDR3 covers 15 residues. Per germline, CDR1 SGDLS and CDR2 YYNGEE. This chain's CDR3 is CASSEGGGRADTQYF. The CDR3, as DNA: TGTGCCAGCAGCGAGGGGGGAGGGCGGGCAGATACGCAGTATTTT.

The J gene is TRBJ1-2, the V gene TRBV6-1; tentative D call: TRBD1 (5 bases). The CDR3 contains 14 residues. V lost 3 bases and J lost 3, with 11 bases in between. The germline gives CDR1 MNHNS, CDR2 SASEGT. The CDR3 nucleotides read TGTGCCAGCAGTGAGCGGGGACCCGACTATGGCTACACCTTC. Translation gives CASSERGPDYGYTF.

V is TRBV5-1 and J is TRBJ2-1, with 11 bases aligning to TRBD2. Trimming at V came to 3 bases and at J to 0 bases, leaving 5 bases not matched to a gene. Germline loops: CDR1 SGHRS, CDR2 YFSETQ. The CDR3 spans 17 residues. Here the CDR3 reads CASSSTSGGSSYNEQFF. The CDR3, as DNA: TGCGCCAGCAGCTCCACTAGCGGGGGAAGCTCCTACAATGAGCAGTTCTTC.